The entry below describes one TCR beta chain. Its antigen is unidentified. A junction boundary mismatches the germline segment, possibly from a read error. PBMCs were obtained from approximately 9.2 ml fresh peripheral blood. The sample originates from a study of T cells in Graves' hyperthyroidism and ophthalmopathy. Study results and caveats: Stable hyperthyroidism was separated from ophthalmopathy by a model based on 13 V-J features. Most thyroid clonotypes that were expanded above 0.001 also turned up in blood.

The CDR3 consists of 11 residues. Germline lookup yields CDR1 SNHLY and CDR2 FYNNEI. Amplified TCR beta CDR3 regions came from RNA transcripts. A set of HTBI primers served as the primers for a first-round RT-PCR of the TCR CDR3. TCRdb itself ran the multiplex PCR reads through MiXCR, one entry per CDR3 protein. In the table there are around 800,000 distinct CDR3 sequences, about two fifths of which are singletons. The sequenced sample was blood. V usage is TRBV2 and J usage is TRBJ1-1; no clear D. The source is a man in his late teens or twenties with Graves' hyperthyroidism. CDR3 DNA sequence: TGTGCCAGCAGGGAAGCGGGAGAAGCTTTCTTT. It encodes CASREAGEAFF. The full variable domain, with the rest looked up from reference TRBV2 and TRBJ1-1, is EPEVTQTPSHQVTQMGQEVILRCVPISNHLYFYWYRQILGQKVEFLVSFYNNEISEKSEIFDDQFSVERPDGSNFTLKIRSTKLEDSAMYFCASREAGEAFFGQGTRLTVV.